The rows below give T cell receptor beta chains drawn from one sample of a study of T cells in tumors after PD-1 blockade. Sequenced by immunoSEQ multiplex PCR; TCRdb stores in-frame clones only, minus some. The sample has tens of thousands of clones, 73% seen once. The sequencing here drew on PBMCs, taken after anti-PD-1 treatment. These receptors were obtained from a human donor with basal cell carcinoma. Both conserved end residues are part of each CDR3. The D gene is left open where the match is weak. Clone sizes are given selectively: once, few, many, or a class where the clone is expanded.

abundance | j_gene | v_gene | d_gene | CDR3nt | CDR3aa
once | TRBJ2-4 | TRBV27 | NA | TGTGCCAGCCGATCGGACAGCATAGCCAAAAACATTCAGTACTTC | CASRSDSIAKNIQYF
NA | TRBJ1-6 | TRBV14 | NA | TGTGCCAGCAGAGGTAGCACAGGTTCACCCCTCCACTTT | CASRGSTGSPLHF
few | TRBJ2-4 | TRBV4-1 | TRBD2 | TGCGCCAGCAGCCAAGGGCTAGCGGGAGGGCCAGGAAACATTCAGTACTTC | CASSQGLAGGPGNIQYF
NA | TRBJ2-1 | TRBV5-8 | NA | TGTGCCAGCAGCTTGTACGCCGGCAGGCTAAGCTCCTACAATGAGCAGTTCTTC | CASSLYAGRLSSYNEQFF
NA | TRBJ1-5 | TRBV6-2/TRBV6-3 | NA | TGTGCCAGCAGTTATCCCGCCAGGAGATCCAATCAGCCCCAGCATTTT | CASSYPARRSNQPQHF
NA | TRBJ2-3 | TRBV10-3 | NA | TGTGCCACCCGACCCCCCGCGGACAGCACAGATACGCAGTATTTT | CATRPPADSTDTQYF
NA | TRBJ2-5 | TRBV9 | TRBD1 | TGTGCCAGCAGCGTAAGAAGGGGGCGAGAGACCCAGTACTTC | CASSVRRGRETQYF
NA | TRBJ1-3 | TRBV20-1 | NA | TGCAGTGCTAGTCCCGGACAAGCTGGAAACACCATATATTTT | CSASPGQAGNTIYF
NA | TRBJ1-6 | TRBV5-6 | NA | TGTGCCAGCAGCTTGGAGCGGGGGAGGTTCGATTCACCCCTCCACTTT | CASSLERGRFDSPLHF
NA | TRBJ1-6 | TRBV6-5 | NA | TGTGCCAGCACCCTACTCCCACAGGGCTCACCCCTCCACTTT | CASTLLPQGSPLHF
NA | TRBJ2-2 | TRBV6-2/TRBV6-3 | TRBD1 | TGTGCCAGCAGTCCCCTTGTGAGGGGGCGAACCGGGGAGCTGTTTTTT | CASSPLVRGRTGELFF
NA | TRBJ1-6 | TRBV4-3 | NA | TGCGCCAGCAGCCAAGAGGGGACCGACCTTGGTAATTCACCCCTCCACTTT | CASSQEGTDLGNSPLHF
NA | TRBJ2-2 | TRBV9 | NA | TGTGCCAGCAGCGTAGAGGGGCCTACGAGGACCGGGGAGCTGTTTTTT | CASSVEGPTRTGELFF
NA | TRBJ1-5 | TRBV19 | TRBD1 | TGTGCCAGTAGCCGACAGGGGGAAAATCAGCCCCAGCATTTT | CASSRQGENQPQHF
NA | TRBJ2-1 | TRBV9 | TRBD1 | TGTGCCAGCAGCGTCCAGGGGGAGCAACGGAATGAGCAGTTCTTC | CASSVQGEQRNEQFF
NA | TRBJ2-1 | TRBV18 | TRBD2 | TGTGCCAGCTCAACCGGACTAGCGGGGGGGGACAATGAGCAGTTCTTC | CASSTGLAGGDNEQFF
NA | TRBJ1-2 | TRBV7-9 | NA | TGTGCCAGCAGGTCCGCGGCTTCTGCTAACTATGGCTACACCTTC | CASRSAASANYGYTF
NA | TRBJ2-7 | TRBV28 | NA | TGTGCCAGCAGCCCAGGGGGGGCCAGGGTGGGCGAGCAGTACTTC | CASSPGGARVGEQYF
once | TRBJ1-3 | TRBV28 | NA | TGTGCCAGCACCTCGGGCAGCTCTGGAAACACCATATATTTT | CASTSGSSGNTIYF
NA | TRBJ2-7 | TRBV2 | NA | TGTGCCAGCAGTGGGGCCCGGGACGGATTATTC | CASSGARDGLF
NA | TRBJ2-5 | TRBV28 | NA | TGTGCCAGCAGTGCCTCAGATAACCAACAAGAGACCCAGTACTTC | CASSASDNQQETQYF
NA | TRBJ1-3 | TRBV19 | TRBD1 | TGTGCCACGGACAGGGCAAGCTCTGGAAACACCATATATTTT | CATDRASSGNTIYF
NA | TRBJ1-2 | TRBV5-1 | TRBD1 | TGCGCCAGCAGCTTGGCGACAGGGAGAGGCTACACCTTC | CASSLATGRGYTF
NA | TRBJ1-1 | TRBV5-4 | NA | TGTGCCAGCAGCTTGGGTGCGGGTCACACTGAAGCTTTCTTT | CASSLGAGHTEAFF
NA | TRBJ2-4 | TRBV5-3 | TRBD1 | TGTGCCAGAAGCTTGGACAGGGGGAAGAGTCAAAACATTCAGTACTTC | CARSLDRGKSQNIQYF
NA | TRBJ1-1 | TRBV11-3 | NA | TGTGCCAGCAGCTTAGGTATCCGTACTGAAGCTTTCTTT | CASSLGIRTEAFF
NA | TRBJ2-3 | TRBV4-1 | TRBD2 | TGCGCCAGCAGCCAAGTCTCAGCGGGAGTTGGAAATACGCAGTATTTT | CASSQVSAGVGNTQYF
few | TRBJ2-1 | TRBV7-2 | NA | TGTGCCAGCAGCTTTTGGGGGACCCTGTCCTACAATGAGCAGTTCTTC | CASSFWGTLSYNEQFF
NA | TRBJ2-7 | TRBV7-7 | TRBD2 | TGTGCTAGCAGCCAGACTAGCGGGAGCTTAACGTACGAGCAGTACTTC | CASSQTSGSLTYEQYF
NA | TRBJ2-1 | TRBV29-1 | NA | TGCAGCGGAACCCGGGGTGAGCAGTTCTTC | CSGTRGEQFF
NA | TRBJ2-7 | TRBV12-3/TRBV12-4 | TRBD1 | TGTGCCAGCACCAGGACAGGGGGCCACGAGCAGTACTTC | CASTRTGGHEQYF
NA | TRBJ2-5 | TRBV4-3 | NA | TGCGCCAGCAGCGAGACAGGCAGCGAGGAGACCCAGTACTTC | CASSETGSEETQYF
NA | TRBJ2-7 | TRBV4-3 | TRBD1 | TGCGCCAGGGCTAAGCCGGGACAGTGGATTTACGAGCAGTACTTC | CARAKPGQWIYEQYF
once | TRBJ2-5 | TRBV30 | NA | TGTGCCTGGACCGGAGGGGGGACTGCCCTTAGGGAGACCCAGTACTTC | CAWTGGGTALRETQYF
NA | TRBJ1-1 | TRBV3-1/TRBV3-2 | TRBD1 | TGTGCCAGCAGCCGACAGGGGTCGGCTGAAGCTTTCTTT | CASSRQGSAEAFF
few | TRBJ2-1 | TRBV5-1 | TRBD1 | TGCGCCAGCAGCCCGGGACAGGGATCTTACAATGAGCAGTTCTTC | CASSPGQGSYNEQFF